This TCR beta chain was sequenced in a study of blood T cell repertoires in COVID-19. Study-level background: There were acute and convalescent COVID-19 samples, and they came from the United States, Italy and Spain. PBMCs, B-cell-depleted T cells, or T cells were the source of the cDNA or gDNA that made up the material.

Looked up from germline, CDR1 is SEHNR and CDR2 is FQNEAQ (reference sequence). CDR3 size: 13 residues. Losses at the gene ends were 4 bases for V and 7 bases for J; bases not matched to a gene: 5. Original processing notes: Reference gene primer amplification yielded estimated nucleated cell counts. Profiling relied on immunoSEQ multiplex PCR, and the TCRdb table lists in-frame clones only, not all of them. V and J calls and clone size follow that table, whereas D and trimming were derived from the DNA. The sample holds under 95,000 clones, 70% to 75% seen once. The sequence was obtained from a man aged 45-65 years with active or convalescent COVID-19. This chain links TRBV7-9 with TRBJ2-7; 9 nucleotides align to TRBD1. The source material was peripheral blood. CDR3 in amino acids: CASSWGTGREQYF. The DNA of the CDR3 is TGTGCCAGCAGCTGGGGGACAGGGAGGGAGCAGTACTTC.